Listed below are T cell receptor beta chains from one sample, sequenced in a study of CD8 T cells in ankylosing spondylitis. TCRdb passed the 5' RACE reads through MiXCR, listing each CDR3 protein once. The top ten clones hold less than 20% of a sample with about 400,000 distinct CDR3 sequences, around 24% of them seen once. Specimen: blood, either unsorted or a sorted T cell fraction (not recorded which). The receptors here all came from a male donor with ankylosing spondylitis. Each CDR3 is given with its conserved first and last residue. D genes are given only for firm matches. Clone size is given for some rows only: seen once, a few or many times, or a class if the clone is expanded.

v_gene: TRBV3-1; j_gene: TRBJ2-2; abundance: .; d_gene: .; CDR3aa: CASSHQSLGELFF; CDR3nt: TGTGCCAGCAGCCATCAAAGTCTTGGGGAGCTGTTTTTT
v_gene: TRBV14; j_gene: TRBJ2-6; abundance: .; d_gene: .; CDR3aa: CASSLGGSSGANVLTF; CDR3nt: TGTGCCAGCAGCCTCGGGGGAAGCTCTGGGGCCAACGTCCTGACTTTC
v_gene: TRBV11-3; j_gene: TRBJ2-1; abundance: .; d_gene: .; CDR3aa: CASSPEAGRNEQFF; CDR3nt: TGTGCCAGCAGCCCCGAGGCAGGGCGGAATGAGCAGTTCTTC
v_gene: TRBV11-1; j_gene: TRBJ1-1; abundance: .; d_gene: .; CDR3aa: CASSAGTPNTEAFF; CDR3nt: TGTGCCAGCTCGGCAGGGACGCCGAACACTGAAGCTTTCTTT
v_gene: TRBV29-1; j_gene: TRBJ2-1; abundance: few; d_gene: TRBD2; CDR3aa: CSVVLAGAGEQFF; CDR3nt: TGCAGCGTTGTACTAGCGGGAGCAGGTGAGCAGTTCTTC
v_gene: TRBV20-1; j_gene: TRBJ2-1; abundance: .; d_gene: .; CDR3aa: CSARDGGPYNEQFF; CDR3nt: TGCAGTGCTAGAGATGGGGGTCCCTACAATGAGCAGTTCTTC
v_gene: TRBV6-1; j_gene: TRBJ2-2; abundance: few; d_gene: TRBD2; CDR3aa: CASRPGLAPGELFF; CDR3nt: TGTGCCAGCAGGCCGGGACTAGCGCCCGGGGAGCTGTTTTTT
v_gene: TRBV15; j_gene: TRBJ2-5; abundance: .; d_gene: .; CDR3aa: CATSRDLTQETQYF; CDR3nt: TGTGCCACCAGCAGAGATTTAACCCAAGAGACCCAGTACTTC
v_gene: TRBV15; j_gene: TRBJ1-6; abundance: few; d_gene: TRBD1; CDR3aa: CATSGLRQGESPLHF; CDR3nt: TGTGCCACCAGCGGACTTCGACAGGGCGAGTCACCCCTCCACTTT
v_gene: TRBV12-3/TRBV12-4; j_gene: TRBJ1-2; abundance: few; d_gene: .; CDR3aa: CASSNTGTDGYTF; CDR3nt: TGTGCCAGCAGTAACACAGGAACCGACGGCTACACCTTC
v_gene: TRBV12-3/TRBV12-4; j_gene: TRBJ2-7; abundance: few; d_gene: TRBD2; CDR3aa: CASSSGSFSYEQYF; CDR3nt: TGTGCCAGCAGTAGCGGGAGTTTCTCCTACGAGCAGTACTTC
v_gene: TRBV2; j_gene: TRBJ2-1; abundance: few; d_gene: TRBD2; CDR3aa: CASSAPSGFNEQFF; CDR3nt: TGTGCCAGCAGTGCCCCTAGCGGGTTCAATGAGCAGTTCTTC
v_gene: TRBV7-3; j_gene: TRBJ2-7; abundance: few; d_gene: .; CDR3aa: CASSPQNGLGSEQYF; CDR3nt: TGTGCCAGCAGCCCCCAAAATGGACTGGGTAGTGAGCAGTACTTC
v_gene: TRBV28; j_gene: TRBJ1-2; abundance: few; d_gene: .; CDR3aa: CASSLSPPESNYGYTF; CDR3nt: TGTGCCAGCAGTTTAAGCCCCCCGGAATCTAACTATGGCTACACCTTC
v_gene: TRBV27; j_gene: TRBJ2-7; abundance: few; d_gene: TRBD1; CDR3aa: CASSSLSGQRYEQYF; CDR3nt: TGTGCCAGCAGTTCCCTATCGGGACAGAGATACGAGCAGTACTTC
v_gene: TRBV6-2/TRBV6-3; j_gene: TRBJ2-1; abundance: few; d_gene: .; CDR3aa: CASSYLLAYNEQFF; CDR3nt: TGTGCCAGCAGTTACTTGTTAGCCTACAATGAGCAGTTCTTC
v_gene: TRBV5-1; j_gene: TRBJ2-7; abundance: .; d_gene: .; CDR3aa: CASSFTGSTYEQYF; CDR3nt: TGCGCCAGCAGCTTCACGGGGTCGACCTACGAGCAGTACTTC
v_gene: TRBV5-1; j_gene: TRBJ2-3; abundance: few; d_gene: TRBD2; CDR3aa: CASSLRGDTDTQYF; CDR3nt: TGCGCCAGCAGCTTACGGGGGGACACAGATACGCAGTATTTT
v_gene: TRBV2; j_gene: TRBJ1-1; abundance: .; d_gene: .; CDR3aa: CASSRRGRGTEAFF; CDR3nt: TGTGCCAGCAGTCGCCGGGGGCGAGGCACTGAAGCTTTCTTT
v_gene: TRBV5-4; j_gene: TRBJ1-6; abundance: .; d_gene: .; CDR3aa: CASSFDRSSPLHF; CDR3nt: TGTGCCAGCAGCTTCGACAGGTCCTCACCCCTCCACTTT
v_gene: TRBV28; j_gene: TRBJ1-2; abundance: few; d_gene: .; CDR3aa: CASRGRGLDGYTF; CDR3nt: TGTGCCAGCAGGGGCAGGGGTTTGGATGGCTACACCTTC
v_gene: TRBV29-1; j_gene: TRBJ2-7; abundance: few; d_gene: .; CDR3aa: CSVGTNTYEQYF; CDR3nt: TGCAGCGTCGGGACAAACACCTACGAGCAGTACTTC
v_gene: TRBV3-1; j_gene: TRBJ1-1; abundance: .; d_gene: .; CDR3aa: CASSLSRAGTEAFF; CDR3nt: TGTGCCAGCAGCCTCTCACGGGCGGGCACTGAAGCTTTCTTT
v_gene: TRBV12-3/TRBV12-4; j_gene: TRBJ1-6; abundance: few; d_gene: .; CDR3aa: CASSFDINSSPLHF; CDR3nt: TGTGCCAGCAGTTTTGACATCAATTCTTCACCCCTCCACTTT
v_gene: TRBV28; j_gene: TRBJ2-6; abundance: .; d_gene: TRBD2; CDR3aa: CASTRGVVGANVLTF; CDR3nt: TGTGCCAGCACCCGGGGGGTGGTAGGGGCCAACGTCCTGACTTTC
v_gene: TRBV2; j_gene: TRBJ2-7; abundance: few; d_gene: TRBD2; CDR3aa: CASSEGGGEQYF; CDR3nt: TGTGCCAGCAGTGAAGGCGGGGGCGAGCAGTACTTC
v_gene: TRBV29-1; j_gene: TRBJ2-7; abundance: many; d_gene: .; CDR3aa: CSVEWSGYEQYF; CDR3nt: TGCAGCGTTGAGTGGAGTGGGTACGAGCAGTACTTC
v_gene: TRBV5-1; j_gene: TRBJ2-2; abundance: few; d_gene: TRBD1; CDR3aa: CASSYGQGSAVGELFF; CDR3nt: TGCGCCAGCAGCTACGGACAGGGGTCTGCTGTCGGGGAGCTGTTTTTT
v_gene: TRBV29-1; j_gene: TRBJ2-2; abundance: .; d_gene: TRBD2; CDR3aa: CSVERGREVFF; CDR3nt: TGCAGCGTTGAGAGGGGACGGGAGGTGTTTTTT
v_gene: TRBV27; j_gene: TRBJ2-1; abundance: few; d_gene: TRBD2; CDR3aa: CASSLSSGRVNEQFF; CDR3nt: TGTGCCAGCAGTTTATCTAGCGGGAGGGTAAATGAGCAGTTCTTC
v_gene: TRBV9; j_gene: TRBJ2-1; abundance: .; d_gene: .; CDR3aa: CASSEGAGSVEQFF; CDR3nt: TGTGCCAGCAGCGAGGGGGCGGGGTCGGTCGAGCAGTTCTTC
v_gene: TRBV9; j_gene: TRBJ1-5; abundance: few; d_gene: .; CDR3aa: CASSVSEDQPQHF; CDR3nt: TGTGCCAGCAGCGTATCTGAGGATCAGCCCCAGCATTTT
v_gene: TRBV29-1; j_gene: TRBJ2-7; abundance: few; d_gene: TRBD2; CDR3aa: CSVGLAGGGYEQYF; CDR3nt: TGCAGCGTTGGGCTAGCGGGAGGAGGTTACGAGCAGTACTTC
v_gene: TRBV5-1; j_gene: TRBJ1-3; abundance: few; d_gene: .; CDR3aa: CASSSSFSGNTIYF; CDR3nt: TGCGCCAGCAGTTCTTCATTCTCTGGAAACACCATATATTTT
v_gene: TRBV28; j_gene: TRBJ1-5; abundance: once; d_gene: TRBD1; CDR3aa: CASSFPGGYYQPQHF; CDR3nt: TGTGCCAGCAGTTTTCCAGGGGGCTACTATCAGCCCCAGCATTTT
v_gene: TRBV5-4; j_gene: TRBJ1-5; abundance: few; d_gene: TRBD1; CDR3aa: CASSLGPSGQGVIFQPQHF; CDR3nt: TGTGCCAGCAGCTTGGGACCCTCCGGACAGGGAGTTATCTTCCAGCCCCAGCATTTT
v_gene: TRBV19; j_gene: TRBJ2-5; abundance: .; d_gene: .; CDR3aa: CASNRDRKMETQYF; CDR3nt: TGTGCCAGTAACCGCGACAGGAAGATGGAGACCCAGTACTTC
v_gene: TRBV27; j_gene: TRBJ2-2; abundance: .; d_gene: .; CDR3aa: CASSLRGSNTGELFF; CDR3nt: TGTGCCAGCAGTTTGAGAGGATCGAACACCGGGGAGCTGTTTTTT
v_gene: TRBV15; j_gene: TRBJ2-1; abundance: few; d_gene: TRBD1; CDR3aa: CATTTPRTGLYNEQFF; CDR3nt: TGTGCCACCACCACACCCAGGACAGGGCTCTACAATGAGCAGTTCTTC
v_gene: TRBV28; j_gene: TRBJ2-7; abundance: few; d_gene: TRBD1; CDR3aa: CASSRRQGAYEQYF; CDR3nt: TGTGCCAGCTCTAGGAGGCAGGGGGCATACGAGCAGTACTTC
v_gene: TRBV7-8; j_gene: TRBJ2-7; abundance: few; d_gene: TRBD2; CDR3aa: CASSLSTSGNFYEQYF; CDR3nt: TGTGCCAGCAGCTTATCGACTAGCGGGAATTTCTACGAGCAGTACTTC
v_gene: TRBV5-1; j_gene: TRBJ2-1; abundance: many; d_gene: TRBD2; CDR3aa: CASSLGAGDDEQFF; CDR3nt: TGCGCCAGCAGCTTGGGAGCGGGAGATGATGAGCAGTTCTTC
v_gene: TRBV6-5; j_gene: TRBJ2-3; abundance: few; d_gene: .; CDR3aa: CASSHRDLPRSPQYF; CDR3nt: TGTGCCAGCAGTCACCGGGACCTCCCCCGGTCTCCGCAGTATTTT
v_gene: TRBV6-1; j_gene: TRBJ2-2; abundance: few; d_gene: TRBD1; CDR3aa: CASSRDRTGRTGELFF; CDR3nt: TGTGCCAGCAGTCGAGACAGGACAGGGCGGACCGGGGAGCTGTTTTTT
v_gene: TRBV10-3; j_gene: TRBJ2-5; abundance: .; d_gene: .; CDR3aa: CAISDLGGSQETQYF; CDR3nt: TGTGCCATCAGTGACCTGGGGGGCTCCCAAGAGACCCAGTACTTC
v_gene: TRBV5-1; j_gene: TRBJ2-5; abundance: few; d_gene: .; CDR3aa: CASRSSLQETQYF; CDR3nt: TGCGCCAGCAGGAGTTCTTTACAAGAGACCCAGTACTTC
v_gene: TRBV5-1; j_gene: TRBJ1-1; abundance: many; d_gene: .; CDR3aa: CASSLVVQEGAEAFF; CDR3nt: TGCGCCAGCAGCTTGGTTGTACAGGAGGGGGCTGAAGCTTTCTTT
v_gene: TRBV9; j_gene: TRBJ2-3; abundance: .; d_gene: TRBD2; CDR3aa: CASSVVLAGKADTQYF; CDR3nt: TGTGCCAGCAGCGTAGTCCTAGCGGGAAAGGCAGATACGCAGTATTTT
v_gene: TRBV29-1; j_gene: TRBJ1-1; abundance: few; d_gene: .; CDR3aa: CSGVSFRDTEAFF; CDR3nt: TGCAGTGGGGTTTCATTCCGGGACACTGAAGCTTTCTTT
v_gene: TRBV7-9; j_gene: TRBJ1-1; abundance: few; d_gene: .; CDR3aa: CASSLVGIEEAFF; CDR3nt: TGTGCCAGCAGCTTAGTGGGAATAGAGGAAGCTTTCTTT
v_gene: TRBV3-1; j_gene: TRBJ1-1; abundance: few; d_gene: TRBD1; CDR3aa: CASSQDYGTGVGTEAFF; CDR3nt: TGTGCCAGCAGCCAAGATTACGGGACAGGGGTAGGAACTGAAGCTTTCTTT
v_gene: TRBV7-8; j_gene: TRBJ1-2; abundance: .; d_gene: TRBD1; CDR3aa: CASSLAEGAPSNYGYTF; CDR3nt: TGTGCCAGCAGCTTAGCTGAGGGGGCCCCTTCTAACTATGGCTACACCTTC
v_gene: TRBV4-1; j_gene: TRBJ1-2; abundance: few; d_gene: .; CDR3aa: CASSRGDRLSYTF; CDR3nt: TGCGCCAGCAGCCGAGGAGACAGGTTGAGCTACACCTTC
v_gene: TRBV6-6; j_gene: TRBJ2-7; abundance: .; d_gene: .; CDR3aa: CASSFRSTYEQYF; CDR3nt: TGTGCCAGCAGTTTTCGTAGCACCTACGAGCAGTACTTC
v_gene: TRBV5-1; j_gene: TRBJ2-1; abundance: .; d_gene: .; CDR3aa: CASSRDGGVGSYNEQFF; CDR3nt: TGCGCCAGCAGCAGAGACGGGGGAGTCGGCTCCTACAATGAGCAGTTCTTC